The sequence of this TCR beta chain was determined in a study of glioma-infiltrating T cells after dendritic cell vaccination. The time point is: after dendritic cell vaccination, including at tumor progression/relapse. TCRdb keeps only in-frame clones here, not all; method: immunoSEQ multiplex PCR. Of around 90,000 clones listed, around four fifths are singletons. Germline assignment: CDR1 WNHNN and CDR2 SYGVQD (reference sequence). Trimming left V 4 bases short and J 0 bases short, with 6 bases between. The CDR3 extends over 13 amino acids. The clonotype was recovered from a human donor with glioblastoma. The gene calls are TRBV10-1 and TRBJ1-1; D is unresolved. Here the sequenced sample was blood, taken after dendritic cell vaccination. The CDR3 DNA reads as TGCGCCAGCAGTGGCCAGGTGAACACTGAAGCTTTCTTT. Residues: CASSGQVNTEAFF.